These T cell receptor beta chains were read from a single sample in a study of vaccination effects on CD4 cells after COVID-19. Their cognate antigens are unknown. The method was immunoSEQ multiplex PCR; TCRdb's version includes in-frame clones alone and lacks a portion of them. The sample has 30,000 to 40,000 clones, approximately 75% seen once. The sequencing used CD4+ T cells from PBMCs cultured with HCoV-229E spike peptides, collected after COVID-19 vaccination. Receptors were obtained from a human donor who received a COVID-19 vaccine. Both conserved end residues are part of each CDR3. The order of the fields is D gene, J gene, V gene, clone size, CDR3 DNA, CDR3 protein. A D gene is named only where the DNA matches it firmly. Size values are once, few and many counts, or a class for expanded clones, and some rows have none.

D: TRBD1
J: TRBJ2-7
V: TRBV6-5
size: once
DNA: TGTGCCAGCAAGACAGGGGGTTTCAACGAGCAGTACTTC
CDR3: CASKTGGFNEQYF

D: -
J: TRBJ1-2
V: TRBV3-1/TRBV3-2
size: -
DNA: TGTGCCAGCAGCCAAGCACGGGGGCCCTATGGCTACACCTTC
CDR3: CASSQARGPYGYTF

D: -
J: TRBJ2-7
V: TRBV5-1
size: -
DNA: TGCGCCAGCAGTGAAGACCCTAGAGCTTACGAGCAGTACTTC
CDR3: CASSEDPRAYEQYF

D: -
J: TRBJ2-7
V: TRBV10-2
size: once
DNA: TGCGCCAGCAGGCCCGACACTGGCAACTACGAGCAGTACTTC
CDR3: CASRPDTGNYEQYF

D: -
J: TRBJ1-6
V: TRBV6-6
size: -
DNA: TGTGCCAGCAGTCCATCGGCGGGGCCTTCACCCCTCCACTTT
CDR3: CASSPSAGPSPLHF

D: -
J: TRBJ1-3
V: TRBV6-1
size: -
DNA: TGTGCCAGCAGCAGCTACTCTGGAAACACCATATATTTT
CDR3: CASSSYSGNTIYF

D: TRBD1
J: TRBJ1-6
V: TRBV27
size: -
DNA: TGTGCCAGCAGTTTTCACAGGGGGCGATGGGTCAATTCACCCCTCCACTTT
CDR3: CASSFHRGRWVNSPLHF

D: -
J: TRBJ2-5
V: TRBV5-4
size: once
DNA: TGTGCCAGCAGCTTGGCGGGGTGGGAGACCCAGTACTTC
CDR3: CASSLAGWETQYF

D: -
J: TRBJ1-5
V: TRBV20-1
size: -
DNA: TGCAGTGGGTTAGGGCAGCCCCAGCATTTT
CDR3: CSGLGQPQHF

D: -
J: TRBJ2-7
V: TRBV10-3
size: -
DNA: TGTGCCATCAGTGAGTCAGGGCGCAGAGGGGAGCAGTACTTC
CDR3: CAISESGRRGEQYF

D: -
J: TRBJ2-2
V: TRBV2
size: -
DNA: TGTGCCAGCAGTGAAGTCCCCCAGGGGACCGGGGAGCTGTTTTTT
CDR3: CASSEVPQGTGELFF

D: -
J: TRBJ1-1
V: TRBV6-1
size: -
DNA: TGTGCCAGCAGTGAGCGGGGATCGGGGTTCTCGTGGGCTTTCTTT
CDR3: CASSERGSGFSWAFF

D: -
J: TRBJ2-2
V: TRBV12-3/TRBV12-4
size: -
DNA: TGTGCCAGTCAGCGGATTAACACCGGGGAGCTGTTTTTT
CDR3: CASQRINTGELFF

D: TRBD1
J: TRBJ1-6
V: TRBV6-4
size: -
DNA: TGTGCCAGCAGAGATATAGCGAGAAGGGGGCCCAATTCACCCCTCCACTTT
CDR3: CASRDIARRGPNSPLHF

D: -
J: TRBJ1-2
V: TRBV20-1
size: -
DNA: TGCAGTGCTAGTTGGTTCGACGGCTACACCTTC
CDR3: CSASWFDGYTF

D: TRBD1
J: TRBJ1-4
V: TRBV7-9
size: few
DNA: TGTGCCAGCAGCTCCCCGGGACAGGGAGTTGAAAAACTGTTTTTT
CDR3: CASSSPGQGVEKLFF

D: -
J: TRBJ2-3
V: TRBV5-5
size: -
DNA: TGTGCCAGCAGCCAACTAGACAGGGATACGCAGTATTTT
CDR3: CASSQLDRDTQYF

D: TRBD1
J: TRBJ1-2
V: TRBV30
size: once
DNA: TGTGCCTGGAGCCTGGGACAGGGAAACTATGGCTACACCTTC
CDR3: CAWSLGQGNYGYTF

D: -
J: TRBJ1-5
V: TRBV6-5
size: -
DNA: TGTGCCAGCAGTTCTTCAGGGGATCAGCCCCAGCATTTT
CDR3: CASSSSGDQPQHF

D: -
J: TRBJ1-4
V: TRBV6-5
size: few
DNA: TGTGCCAGCAGAGTAGGGGTTGGGGAAAAACTGTTTTTT
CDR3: CASRVGVGEKLFF

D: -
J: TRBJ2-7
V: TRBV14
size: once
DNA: TGTGCCAGCAGCCAAGGGACTCGCGGCGAGCAGTACTTC
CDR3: CASSQGTRGEQYF

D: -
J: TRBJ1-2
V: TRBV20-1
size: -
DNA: TGCAGTGCTAGTGCATTGACAGCGATTTATGGCTACACCTTC
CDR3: CSASALTAIYGYTF

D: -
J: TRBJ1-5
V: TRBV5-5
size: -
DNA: TGTGCCAGCAGCTTGGTAGGGAGGGTCGATCAGCCCCAGCATTTT
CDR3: CASSLVGRVDQPQHF

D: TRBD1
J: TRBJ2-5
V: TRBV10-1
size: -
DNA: TGCGCCACCCAGGACAGGGGAGAGACCCAGTACTTC
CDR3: CATQDRGETQYF

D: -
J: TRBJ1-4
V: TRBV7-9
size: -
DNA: TGTGCCAGCAGCTTTGACCCGGGGAAACTGTTTTTT
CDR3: CASSFDPGKLFF

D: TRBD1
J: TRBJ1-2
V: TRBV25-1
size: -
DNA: TGTGCCAGCAGTGAATATTCAGGGACAGTAAACTATGGCTACACCTTC
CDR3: CASSEYSGTVNYGYTF

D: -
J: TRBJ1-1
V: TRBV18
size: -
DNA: TGTGCCAGCTCACCACCCTCAGGGACTACGGTTGAAGCTTTCTTT
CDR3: CASSPPSGTTVEAFF